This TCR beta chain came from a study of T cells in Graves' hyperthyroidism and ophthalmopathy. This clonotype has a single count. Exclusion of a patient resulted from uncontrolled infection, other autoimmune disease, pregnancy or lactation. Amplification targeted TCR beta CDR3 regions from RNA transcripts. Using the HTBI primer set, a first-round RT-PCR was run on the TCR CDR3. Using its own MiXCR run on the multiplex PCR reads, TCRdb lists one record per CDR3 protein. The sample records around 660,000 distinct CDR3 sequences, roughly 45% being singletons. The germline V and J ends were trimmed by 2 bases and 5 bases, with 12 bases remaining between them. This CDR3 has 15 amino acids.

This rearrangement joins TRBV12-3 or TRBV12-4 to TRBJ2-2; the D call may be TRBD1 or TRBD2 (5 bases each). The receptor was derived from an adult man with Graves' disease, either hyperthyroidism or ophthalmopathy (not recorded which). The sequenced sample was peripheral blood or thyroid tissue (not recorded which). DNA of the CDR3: TGTGCCAGCAGTTTATTGGGGGTCGGGACCGGGGAGCTGTTTTTT. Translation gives CASSLLGVGTGELFF.